Listed below are T cell receptor beta chains from one sample, sequenced in a study of blood T cell repertoires in COVID-19. Method: immunoSEQ multiplex PCR; TCRdb's copy keeps in-frame clones and lacks some. This table holds about 240,000 clones, around nine tenths found once. Sequences were obtained from peripheral blood. Source of these receptors: a woman aged 70-85 years with active or convalescent COVID-19. Each CDR3 is given with its conserved first and last residue. D genes are given only for firm matches. Size tells how often a clone was seen (once, few, many) or the class of an expanded clone, and some rows leave it out.

-,TRBV6-5,13,TRBJ1-1,-,CASIKTGNTEAFF,TGTGCCAGTATCAAGACAGGGAACACTGAAGCTTTCTTT
-,TRBV11-3,15,TRBJ2-5,-,CASSLMGGVGETQYF,TGTGCCAGCAGCTTAATGGGGGGAGTTGGAGAGACCCAGTACTTC
-,TRBV7-2,15,TRBJ2-7,-,CASSLYLAEPYEQYF,TGTGCCAGCAGCTTATATTTGGCTGAACCCTACGAGCAGTACTTC
TRBD1,TRBV29-1,12,TRBJ1-6,-,CSVGDRNSPLHF,TGCAGCGTCGGGGACAGAAATTCACCCCTCCACTTT
-,TRBV6-5,15,TRBJ1-1,-,CASSYHRDVNTEAFF,TGTGCCAGCAGTTACCACAGGGATGTGAACACTGAAGCTTTCTTT
TRBD1,TRBV25-1,18,TRBJ1-3,-,CASSEYPTGGSSGNTIYF,TGTGCCAGCAGTGAATACCCGACAGGGGGTAGCTCTGGAAACACCATATATTTT
TRBD1,TRBV5-4,14,TRBJ1-4,-,CASSPDRGNEKLFF,TGTGCCAGCAGCCCCGACAGGGGAAATGAAAAACTGTTTTTT
-,TRBV10-1,13,TRBJ1-6,-,CASRQGNNSPLHF,TGCGCCAGCAGACAGGGAAATAATTCACCCCTCCACTTT
-,TRBV7-9,14,TRBJ2-1,-,CASSPNLANNEQFF,TGTGCCAGCAGCCCCAACCTAGCTAACAATGAGCAGTTCTTC
-,TRBV6-5,13,TRBJ1-1,-,CASSYNRATFWIF,TGTGCCAGCAGCTACAACAGGGCGACTTTTTGGATCTTT
-,TRBV14,17,TRBJ1-2,once,CASSQDSGGRDNYGYTF,TGTGCCAGCAGCCAAGACTCCGGGGGGCGGGACAACTATGGCTACACCTTC
TRBD1,TRBV6-4,14,TRBJ2-1,once,CASKQGQGWDEQFF,TGTGCCAGCAAACAGGGACAGGGGTGGGATGAGCAGTTCTTC
-,TRBV6-5,15,TRBJ1-1,-,CASSYGPPKNTEAFF,TGTGCCAGCAGTTACGGCCCGCCCAAGAACACTGAAGCTTTCTTT
-,TRBV7-9,14,TRBJ2-1,-,CASSSATGYNEQFF,TGTGCCAGCAGCTCCGCGACAGGCTACAATGAGCAGTTCTTC
-,TRBV11-1,14,TRBJ1-3,-,CASSLRGAGNTIYF,TGTGCCAGCAGCTTACGAGGAGCTGGAAACACCATATATTTT
-,TRBV6-6,12,TRBJ2-3,once,CASSYVGQGQYF,TGTGCCAGCAGTTACGTGGGGCAGGGGCAGTATTTT
-,TRBV27,12,TRBJ1-3,once,CAVRSSGNTIYF,TGTGCCGTAAGGAGCTCTGGAAACACCATATATTTT
TRBD2,TRBV4-3,15,TRBJ2-1,once,CASSQGGGNYNEQFF,TGCGCCAGCAGCCAAGGCGGGGGGAATTACAATGAGCAGTTCTTC
-,TRBV7-6,20,TRBJ1-6,-,CASSLVAVRAGDLDNSPLHF,TGTGCCAGCAGCTTAGTAGCCGTTCGAGCGGGGGATCTTGATAATTCACCCCTCCACTTT
-,TRBV6-5,16,TRBJ1-3,-,CASSYFRDRTGNTIYF,TGTGCCAGCAGTTACTTCAGGGATCGGACTGGAAACACCATATATTTT
-,TRBV21-1,18,TRBJ1-2,-,CASSKALRGRERYYGYTF,TGTGCCAGCAGCAAAGCGCTCAGGGGGCGGGAGAGATACTATGGCTACACCTTC
TRBD1,TRBV3-1/TRBV3-2,17,TRBJ1-4,-,CASRPPTGGSANEKLFF,TGTGCCAGCAGACCGCCGACAGGGGGTTCGGCTAATGAAAAACTGTTTTTT
-,TRBV5-1,15,TRBJ2-6,-,CASRMGGSGANVLTF,TGCGCCAGCAGGATGGGGGGTTCCGGGGCCAACGTCCTGACTTTC
-,TRBV6-1,15,TRBJ1-2,-,CASSEEKGAGDGYTF,TGTGCCAGCAGTGAAGAAAAAGGGGCAGGGGATGGCTACACCTTC
-,TRBV6-5,12,TRBJ2-7,once,CASSRSSYEQYF,TGTGCCAGCTCTAGGAGCTCCTACGAGCAGTACTTC
TRBD1,TRBV2,14,TRBJ1-2,once,CASSGGQGNYGYTF,TGTGCCAGCAGTGGGGGACAGGGTAACTATGGCTACACCTTC
-,TRBV6-2/TRBV6-3,13,TRBJ1-1,-,CASSYYGNTEAFF,TGTGCCAGCAGTTATTACGGGAACACTGAAGCTTTCTTT
-,TRBV19,15,TRBJ1-6,-,CASSTAGDGNSPLHF,TGTGCCAGTAGTACCGCAGGGGATGGCAATTCACCCCTCCACTTT
TRBD1,TRBV5-1,15,TRBJ1-5,-,CASSLDGQGGQPQHF,TGCGCCAGCAGCTTGGATGGACAGGGTGGTCAGCCCCAGCATTTT
-,TRBV16,16,TRBJ1-6,-,CASSQLQATYNSPLHF,TGTGCCAGCAGCCAATTACAGGCCACCTATAATTCACCCCTCCACTTT
-,TRBV11-2,16,TRBJ2-1,-,CASSARQAPSYNEQFF,TGTGCCAGCAGCGCCAGACAGGCGCCCTCCTACAATGAGCAGTTCTTC
TRBD2,TRBV15,17,TRBJ2-7,-,CATSRDTGSGLVYEQYF,TGTGCCACCAGCAGAGATACGGGTTCGGGACTAGTATACGAGCAGTACTTC
-,TRBV6-2/TRBV6-3,12,TRBJ2-7,-,CASSSLGGEQYF,TGTGCCAGCAGTTCCCTAGGTGGCGAGCAGTACTTC
TRBD1,TRBV7-8,13,TRBJ1-5,-,CASSWAGTGGRSF,TGTGCCAGCAGCTGGGCCGGGACAGGGGGCCGATCTTTT
-,TRBV6-2/TRBV6-3,19,TRBJ2-6,-,CASSYSVGQSYSGANVLTF,TGTGCCAGCAGTTATAGCGTAGGGCAGAGTTACTCTGGGGCCAACGTCCTGACTTTC
-,TRBV2,13,TRBJ2-3,-,CASRMGAPDTQYF,TGTGCCAGCAGGATGGGGGCCCCAGATACGCAGTATTTT
TRBD2,TRBV11-2,15,TRBJ2-1,-,CASTAGGGINNEQFF,TGTGCCAGCACCGCGGGGGGGGGCATTAACAATGAGCAGTTCTTC
TRBD1,TRBV5-1,18,TRBJ2-7,-,CPSAGEGQGELGPYEQYF,TGCCCTAGCGCCGGGGAGGGACAGGGTGAGTTGGGGCCCTACGAGCAGTACTTC
-,TRBV24-1,17,TRBJ2-5,-,CATSDARPNLIQETQYF,TGTGCCACCAGTGATGCTAGACCCAATCTAATCCAAGAGACCCAGTACTTC